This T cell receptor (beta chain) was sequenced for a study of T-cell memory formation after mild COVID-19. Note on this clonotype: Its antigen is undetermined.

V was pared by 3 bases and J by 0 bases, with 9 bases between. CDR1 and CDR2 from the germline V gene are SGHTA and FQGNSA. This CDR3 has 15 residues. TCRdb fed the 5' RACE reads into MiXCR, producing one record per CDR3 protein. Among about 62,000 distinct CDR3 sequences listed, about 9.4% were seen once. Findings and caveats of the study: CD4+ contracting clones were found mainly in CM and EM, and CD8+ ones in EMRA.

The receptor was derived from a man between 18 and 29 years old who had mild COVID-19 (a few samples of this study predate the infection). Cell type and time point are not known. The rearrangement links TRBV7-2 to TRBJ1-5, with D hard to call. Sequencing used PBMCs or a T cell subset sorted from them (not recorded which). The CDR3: CASSFAGYSNQPQHF. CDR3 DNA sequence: TGTGCCAGCAGCTTCGCGGGTTATAGCAATCAGCCCCAGCATTTT.